This TCR beta chain was identified during a study of CD8+CD57+ T cells in acquired aplastic anemia. Study context: On average, sorted CD4+ and CD8+ cells gave 2.5 to 4 ug of DNA. Notes on the study in general: About 30 was the count of CD8+ CDR3 sequences that patients shared with controls. Patient and control CD8+ Simpson's diversity was not significantly different.

The study profiled TCR beta VDJ and CDR3 using genomic DNA as template. TCRdb itself ran the reads through MiXCR, one entry per CDR3 protein. Among more than 150,000 distinct CDR3 sequences listed, around 43% were seen once. This clonotype appeared a few times. The antigen is undetermined. A read error may be the cause here, since a much bigger clone is one base away. For sequencing, patients were chosen who had shown expansion of CD8+CD57+ cells by flow cytometry. Each patient gave a blood sample that was collected before any therapy had been received. The V end lost 0 bases, the J end lost 2 bases, and 9 bases lay between the germline ends. This CDR3 comprises 14 residues. The germline CDR1 and CDR2 sequences are SGHRS and YFSETQ.

This chain links TRBV5-1 with TRBJ2-7; D is perhaps TRBD1 (6 bases). This TCR came from a human donor with aplastic anemia. The sequencing sample was made of sorted CD4+, CD8+, or CD8+CD57+ T cells (not recorded which) from PBMCs. The CDR3 protein is CASSLVTGPYEQYV. In DNA form, the CDR3 reads TGCGCCAGCAGCTTGGTCACAGGGCCCTACGAGCAGTACGTC.